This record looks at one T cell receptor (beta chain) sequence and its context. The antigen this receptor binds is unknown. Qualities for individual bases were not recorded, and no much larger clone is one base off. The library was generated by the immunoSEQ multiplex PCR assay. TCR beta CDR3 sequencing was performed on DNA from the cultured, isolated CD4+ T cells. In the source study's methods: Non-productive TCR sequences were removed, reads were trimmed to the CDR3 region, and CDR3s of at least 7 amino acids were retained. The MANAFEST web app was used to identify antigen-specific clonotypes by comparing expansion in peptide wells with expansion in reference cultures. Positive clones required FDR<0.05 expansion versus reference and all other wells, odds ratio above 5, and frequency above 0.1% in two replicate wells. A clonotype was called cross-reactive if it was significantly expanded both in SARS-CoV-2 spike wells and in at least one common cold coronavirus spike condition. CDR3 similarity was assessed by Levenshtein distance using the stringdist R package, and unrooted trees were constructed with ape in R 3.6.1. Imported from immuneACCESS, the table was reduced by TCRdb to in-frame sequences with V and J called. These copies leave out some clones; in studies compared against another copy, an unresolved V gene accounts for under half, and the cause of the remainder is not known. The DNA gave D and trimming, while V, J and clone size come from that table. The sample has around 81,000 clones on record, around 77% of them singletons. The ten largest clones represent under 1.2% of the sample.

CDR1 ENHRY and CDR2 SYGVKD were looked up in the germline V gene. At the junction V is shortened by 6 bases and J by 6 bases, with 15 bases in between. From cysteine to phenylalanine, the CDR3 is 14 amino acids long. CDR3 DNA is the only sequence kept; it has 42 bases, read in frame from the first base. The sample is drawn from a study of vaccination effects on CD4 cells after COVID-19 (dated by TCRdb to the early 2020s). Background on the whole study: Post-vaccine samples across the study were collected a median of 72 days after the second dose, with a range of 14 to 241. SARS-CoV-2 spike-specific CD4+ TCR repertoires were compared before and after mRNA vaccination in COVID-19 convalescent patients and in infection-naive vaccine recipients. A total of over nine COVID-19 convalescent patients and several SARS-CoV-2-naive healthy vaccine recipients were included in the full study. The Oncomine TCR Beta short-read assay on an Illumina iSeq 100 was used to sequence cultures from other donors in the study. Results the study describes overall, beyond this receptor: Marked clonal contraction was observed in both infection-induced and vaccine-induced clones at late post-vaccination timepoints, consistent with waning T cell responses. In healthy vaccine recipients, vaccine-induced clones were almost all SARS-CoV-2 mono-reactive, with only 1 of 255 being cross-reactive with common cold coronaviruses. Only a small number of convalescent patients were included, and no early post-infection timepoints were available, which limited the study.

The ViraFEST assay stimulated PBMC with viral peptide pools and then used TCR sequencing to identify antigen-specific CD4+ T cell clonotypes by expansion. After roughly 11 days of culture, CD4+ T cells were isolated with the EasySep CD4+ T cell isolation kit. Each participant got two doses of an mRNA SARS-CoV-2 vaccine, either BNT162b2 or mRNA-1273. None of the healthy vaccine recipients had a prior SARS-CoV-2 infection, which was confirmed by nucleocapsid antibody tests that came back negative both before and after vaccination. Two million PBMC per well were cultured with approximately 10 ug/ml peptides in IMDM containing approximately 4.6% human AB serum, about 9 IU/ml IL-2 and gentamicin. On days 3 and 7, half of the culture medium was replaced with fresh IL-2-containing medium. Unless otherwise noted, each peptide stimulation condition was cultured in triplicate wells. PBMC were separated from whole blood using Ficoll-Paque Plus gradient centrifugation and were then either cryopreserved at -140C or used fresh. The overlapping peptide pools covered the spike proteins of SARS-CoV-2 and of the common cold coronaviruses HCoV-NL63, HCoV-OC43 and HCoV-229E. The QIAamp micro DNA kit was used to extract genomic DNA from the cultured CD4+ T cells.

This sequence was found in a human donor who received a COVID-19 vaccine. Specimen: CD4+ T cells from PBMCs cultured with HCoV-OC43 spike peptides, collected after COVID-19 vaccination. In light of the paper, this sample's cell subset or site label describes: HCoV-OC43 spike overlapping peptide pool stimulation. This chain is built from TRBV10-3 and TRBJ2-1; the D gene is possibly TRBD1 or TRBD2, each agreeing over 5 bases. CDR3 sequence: CAIRPGPNSNEQFF. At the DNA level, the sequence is TGTGCCATCAGGCCGGGGCCCAATTCCAATGAGCAGTTCTTC.